The next 15 T cell receptor beta chains were all read from a single sample in a study of technical replicates of blood from a handful of donors. Produced via immunoSEQ multiplex PCR; TCRdb's table is partial and in-frame only. The sample has more than 90,000 clones, roughly 95% seen once. Sequencing was carried out using T cells isolated from PBMCs. The receptors were sampled from a human donor in good health.

The sample holds one count of this clone. The chain recombines TRBV28 with TRBJ2-7; 9 positions agree with TRBD2. This CDR3 is 15 amino acids long. From germline, CDR1 is MDHEN and CDR2 SYDVKM. The V segment lost 3 bases and the J segment 2 bases; nucleotides outside the gene matches: 5. CDR3 DNA: TGTGCCAGCAGTTTCGGGCTAGCGGGGACCTACGAGCAGTACTTC. Its protein product is CASSFGLAGTYEQYF.

CDR3 sequence (DNA): TGTGCCAGCAGTTTGGGACTAGCGGGAGGGCAAGAGACCCAGTACTTC. Translated, it gives CASSLGLAGGQETQYF. The J gene is TRBJ2-5, the V gene TRBV28, with 16 bases aligning to TRBD2. The J segment lost 2 bases and the V segment lost 3 bases, leaving 0 bases of the junction unmatched. This CDR3 is 16 amino acids long. Germline values: CDR1 MDHEN, CDR2 SYDVKM. The whole variable domain, filled in from reference TRBV28 and TRBJ2-5, reads DVKVTQSSRYLVKRTGEKVFLECVQDMDHENMFWYRQDPGLGLRLIYFSYDVKMKEKGDIPEGYSVSREKKERFSLILESASTNQTSMYLCASSLGLAGGQETQYFGPGTRLLVL.

V usage is TRBV11-2 and J usage is TRBJ1-1, with D unresolved. There are 12 residues in the CDR3. CDR1 is SGHAT, CDR2 FQNNGV, per germline. V was trimmed by 4 bases and J by 5 bases, leaving 8 bases between them. The CDR3 sequence is CASSWVRTEAFF. The CDR3 DNA sequence: TGTGCCAGCAGCTGGGTGAGGACTGAAGCTTTCTTT.

This sequence joins TRBV5-4 and TRBJ1-2, with 9 bases fitting TRBD1. J lost 8 bases, V lost 4 bases, and 9 bases had no gene match. Germline lookup yields CDR1 SGHNT and CDR2 YYREEE (reference sequence). This CDR3 is 14 amino acids long. The CDR3 reads CASSLQGASRGYTF. The CDR3 nucleotides are TGTGCCAGCAGCCTACAGGGGGCCTCCAGGGGCTACACCTTC.

The rearrangement links TRBV7-2 to TRBJ2-3; 15 nucleotides align to TRBD2. This CDR3 is 16 amino acids long. V was pared by 4 bases and J by 6 bases, with 5 bases of the junction left unmatched. The germline CDR1 and CDR2 sequences are SGHTA and FQGNSA. CDR3 DNA sequence: TGTGCCAGCAGCTCACGGACTAGCGGGAGGGGGGATACGCAGTATTTT. It is translated as CASSSRTSGRGDTQYF.

This rearrangement joins TRBV5-6 to TRBJ1-5; D may be TRBD1 (5 bases). CDR1 and CDR2 (germline): SGHDT, YYEEEE. V lost 2 bases to trimming and J lost 5 bases, with 14 bases between them. This CDR3 contains 15 residues. The CDR3: CASSFLAQGDQPQHF. In nucleotides, the CDR3 is TGTGCCAGCAGCTTCCTCGCGCAGGGCGATCAGCCCCAGCATTTT.

On this clone: Other nucleotide sequences in the sample specify the same CDR3. This chain connects TRBV25-1 to TRBJ2-2, with a tentative D call TRBD2 (5 bases). The CDR3 is 14 amino acids. Germline values: CDR1 MGHDK, CDR2 SYGVNS. V was clipped by 6 bases and J by 7 bases, with 15 bases between them. The CDR3: CASSRDREIGELFF. The CDR3 nucleotides read TGTGCCAGCAGCCGGGATAGGGAGATCGGGGAGCTGTTTTTT.

The chain has TRBV6-5 and TRBJ1-1; 8 bases fit TRBD1. The CDR3 has 13 residues. V was pared by 2 bases and J by 4 bases, with 0 bases of the junction left unmatched. The germline gives CDR1 MNHEY, CDR2 SVGAGI. DNA of the CDR3: TGTGCCAGCAGTTACGACAGGGGCACTGAAGCTTTCTTT. Protein sequence: CASSYDRGTEAFF.

The chain is built from TRBV6-1 and TRBJ1-1, with D possibly TRBD1 on 5 matching bases. The germline V gene encodes CDR1 MNHNS and CDR2 SASEGT. This CDR3 is 12 amino acids long. Trimming removed 6 bases from V and 5 bases from J, with 10 bases in between. CDR3 nucleotide sequence: TGTGCCAGCAGCAAGGGGTTGACTGAAGCTTTCTTT. It is translated as CASSKGLTEAFF.

The chain couples TRBV30 to TRBJ2-7; 10 positions agree with TRBD1. Looked up from germline, CDR1 is GTSNPN and CDR2 is SVGIG (reference sequence). Trimming at V came to 8 bases and at J to 3 bases, leaving 4 bases not matched to a gene. CDR3 length equals 12 residues. The CDR3 sequence is CARGQGRYEQYF. CDR3 bases: TGTGCCAGGGGACAGGGGCGCTACGAGCAGTACTTC.

V gene TRBV28 combines with J gene TRBJ2-5, with 11 bases identical to TRBD2. V was pared by 6 bases and J by 4 bases, with 19 bases of the junction left unmatched. The CDR3 length is 19 residues. Germline CDR1 MDHEN, CDR2 SYDVKM. This chain's CDR3 is CASSSALAGGETLLETQYF. The CDR3 nucleotides are TGTGCCAGCAGCTCCGCTCTAGCGGGAGGAGAGACCTTATTAGAGACCCAGTACTTC. Filled out from reference TRBV28 and TRBJ2-5, the complete variable domain reads DVKVTQSSRYLVKRTGEKVFLECVQDMDHENMFWYRQDPGLGLRLIYFSYDVKMKEKGDIPEGYSVSREKKERFSLILESASTNQTSMYLCASSSALAGGETLLETQYFGPGTRLLVL.

This sequence joins TRBV10-3 and TRBJ2-7; 10 bases align to TRBD2. CDR3 length: 14 residues. The germline gives CDR1 ENHRY, CDR2 SYGVKD. J gave up 1 base and V 10 bases, and 7 bases lay outside the gene matches. The CDR3 coding sequence is TGTGCCACCCTAGCGGGAGAAGGGTCCTACGAGCAGTACTTC. It translates to CATLAGEGSYEQYF.

This sequence joins TRBV6-5 and TRBJ2-2; 9 bases match TRBD1. After removal of 6 bases from V and 7 bases from J, the junction contained 3 bases not matched to a gene. Germline assignment: CDR1 MNHEY and CDR2 SVGAGI. CDR3 length equals 13 residues. The DNA of the CDR3 is TGTGCCAGCAGACGGACAGGGGACGGGGAGCTGTTTTTT. Protein product: CASRRTGDGELFF.

V is TRBV9 and J is TRBJ1-1; the D is unclear. V dropped 0 bases and J dropped 6 bases, with 12 bases sitting between them. The CDR3 runs to 14 residues. Looked up from germline, CDR1 is SGDLS and CDR2 is YYNGEE. The CDR3 reads CASSVGGRVAEAFF. In DNA, the CDR3 is TGTGCCAGCAGCGTAGGTGGGCGGGTCGCTGAAGCTTTCTTT.

The rearrangement uses TRBV19 and TRBJ1-5, with 9 nucleotides matching TRBD1. Trimming at V came to 4 bases and at J to 0 bases, leaving 7 bases not matched to a gene. The CDR3 has 17 residues. Germline CDR1 and CDR2: LNHDA and SQIVND (reference sequence). The CDR3 DNA sequence: TGTGCCAGTAGTAGACAGGGGGAGGGGTATAGCAATCAGCCCCAGCATTTT. Translation gives CASSRQGEGYSNQPQHF. Supplemented by reference TRBV19 and TRBJ1-5, the full variable domain reads DGGITQSPKYLFRKEGQNVTLSCEQNLNHDAMYWYRQDPGQGLRLIYYSQIVNDFQKGDIAEGYSVSREKKESFPLTVTSAQKNPTAFYLCASSRQGEGYSNQPQHFGDGTRLSIL.